This T cell receptor (beta chain) emerged from a study of shared clonotypes between healthy human individuals. Donation came from healthy HIV-negative adults that had no recent acute infections or vaccinations. In its sample, this clone was seen once. Antigen specificity is unknown. Data came from immunoSEQ multiplex PCR; TCRdb stores just in-frame clones and leaves some out. The sample consists of 450,000 to 500,000 clones, roughly 80% of them appearing once. Study-wide results and limits: Limited genetic and exposure-history diversity came from having few donors.

Specimen: PBMCs. The source of this sequence is a woman aged 40 to 49 in good health. Some clones in this sample may be carry-over from other donors' samples.

The CDR3 DNA reads as TGTGCCAGCGCGTGGGAGTCTGGGTCCGGGGAGCTGTTTTTT. It yields the protein CASAWESGSGELFF. V gene TRBV2 combines with J gene TRBJ2-2, with D maybe TRBD2 (5 bases). CDR1 is SNHLY, CDR2 FYNNEI, per germline. The CDR3 consists of 14 residues. The V and J ends lost 8 bases and 6 bases respectively, with 16 bases between them.